The clone carrying this TCR beta chain turned up a few times. The entry originates in a study of blood T cells in healthy people across ages. A second about 7 to 11 cycle PCR used barcoded and J-beta primers. TCRdb ran MiXCR on the 5' RACE reads and lists one entry per CDR3 protein. This sample has roughly 1.6 million distinct CDR3 sequences, with 34% found just once. CDR3 length: 12 residues. Trimming took 6 bases from V and 4 from J, leaving 12 bases between them. CDR1 and CDR2 from the germline V gene are GTSNPN and SVGIG (reference sequence). The source material was blood. The sequence derives from a woman in her thirties in good health. The chain employs TRBV30 and TRBJ1-2; TRBD1 is a possible D gene (6 bases). DNA of the CDR3: TGTGCCTGCCAGGACAGTTCCTATGGCTACACCTTC. This translates into CACQDSSYGYTF.